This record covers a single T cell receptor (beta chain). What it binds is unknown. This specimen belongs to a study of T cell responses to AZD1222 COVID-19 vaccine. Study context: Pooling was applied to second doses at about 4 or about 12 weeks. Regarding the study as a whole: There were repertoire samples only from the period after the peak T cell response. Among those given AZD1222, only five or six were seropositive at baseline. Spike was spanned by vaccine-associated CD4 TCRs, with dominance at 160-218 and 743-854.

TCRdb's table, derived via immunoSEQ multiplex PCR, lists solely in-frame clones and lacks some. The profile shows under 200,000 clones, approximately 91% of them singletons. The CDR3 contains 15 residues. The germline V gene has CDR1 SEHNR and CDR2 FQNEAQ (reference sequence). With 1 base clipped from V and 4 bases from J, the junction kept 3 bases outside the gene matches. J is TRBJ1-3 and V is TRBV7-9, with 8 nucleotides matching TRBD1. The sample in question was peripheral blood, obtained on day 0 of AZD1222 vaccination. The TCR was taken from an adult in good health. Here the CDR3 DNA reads TGTGCCAGCAGCTTAGGGACAGGGAGAGGAAACACCATATATTTT. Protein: CASSLGTGRGNTIYF.